This T cell receptor (beta chain) comes out of a study of T cell responses to AZD1222 COVID-19 vaccine. Timing groups of about 4 and about 12 weeks for second doses were pooled. Clones were sequenced by immunoSEQ multiplex PCR, and TCRdb holds only the in-frame ones, with some missing. The sample lists fewer than 150,000 clones; about 87% were seen once. This CDR3 is 14 amino acids long. The germline CDR1 and CDR2 sequences are MNHNY and SVGAGI (reference sequence). The J segment lost 4 bases and the V segment lost 6 bases, leaving 6 bases of the junction unmatched. The chain employs TRBV6-6 and TRBJ2-7, with TRBD2 matching 10 bases. Specimen: peripheral blood, collected 28 days after the second AZD1222 dose. This clonotype was obtained from an adult who received the AZD1222 COVID-19 vaccine. In DNA, the CDR3 is TGTGCCAGCAGATCTGGACTAGCGGAGTACGAGCAGTACTTC. It is translated as CASRSGLAEYEQYF.